Presented here are 27 T cell receptor beta chains from one specimen sequenced in a study of T cells after yellow fever vaccination. TCRdb re-derived calls from the 5' RACE reads in MiXCR, one entry per CDR3 protein. Of roughly 150,000 distinct CDR3 sequences in the sample, about 7% are singletons; the top ten hold under 0.7%. This sample comprised CD4+ T cells sorted from PBMCs, obtained 10 days after the yellow fever booster vaccination. Receptor source: a man aged 25-45 years who received the YFV17D yellow fever vaccine.

This clonotype has ten or more counts. The chain carries TRBV6-6 and TRBJ2-5; D call uncertain. V lost 6 bases and J lost 9, with 11 bases in between. The CDR3 extends over 11 amino acids. Looked up from germline, CDR1 is MNHNY and CDR2 is SVGAGI (reference sequence). CDR3 coding DNA: TGTGCCAGCAGCCCCGGTACGGCCCAGTACTTC. Translating it yields CASSPGTAQYF.

This clonotype has a count of ten or more. The chain links TRBV5-1 to TRBJ2-3; 12 nucleotides match TRBD2. CDR1 is SGHRS and CDR2 is YFSETQ in the germline V gene. The CDR3 runs to 16 residues. With 3 bases clipped from V and 2 bases from J, the junction kept 4 bases outside the gene matches. The CDR3 is CASSSGTSGFTDTQYF. DNA of the CDR3: TGCGCCAGCAGCTCCGGGACTAGCGGGTTCACAGATACGCAGTATTTT.

Ten or more counts support this clonotype. The V gene is TRBV6-5, the J gene TRBJ2-5, with D unclear. The CDR3 totals 14 residues. Germline V gene lookup returns CDR1 MNHEY and CDR2 SVGAGI. The germline V and J ends were trimmed by 6 bases and 1 base, with 12 bases remaining between them. The DNA of the CDR3 is TGTGCCAGCAGCCGCCGGGCCAGCCAAGAGACCCAGTACTTC. Translation gives CASSRRASQETQYF.

This clonotype has ten or more counts. This CDR3 is CSASSDLLIQGYTF. The CDR3 DNA reads TGCAGTGCTAGCAGCGACCTACTCATCCAGGGCTACACCTTC. The chain recombines TRBV20-1 with TRBJ1-2; no definite D call. The germline V gene encodes CDR1 DFQATT and CDR2 SNEGSKA (reference sequence). This CDR3 comprises 14 residues. Deletions cut 3 bases from V and 8 bases from J, with 19 bases between.

There are many counts of this clonotype. This chain joins TRBV28 and TRBJ1-4; unclear D gene. Germline lookup yields CDR1 MDHEN and CDR2 SYDVKM. The CDR3 length is 11 residues. Between the trimmed V and J ends, which lost 8 bases and 5 bases, there was a span of 6 bases. As DNA, the CDR3 is TGTGCCAGCGAGAGGAATGAAAAACTGTTTTTT. This sequence encodes CASERNEKLFF.

A word on this clonotype: Given a much more abundant clone one base away, this may be a read error. A read error is likely, as this CDR3 ends without the conserved phenylalanine or tryptophan. This chain links TRBV20-1 with TRBJ2-5, with D maybe TRBD2 (5 bases). The CDR3 consists of 15 residues. Germline V gene data show CDR1 as DFQATT and CDR2 as SNEGSKA (reference sequence). Trimming left V 6 bases short and J 0 bases short, with 17 bases between. The CDR3 region is CSATPGSNDQETQYY. The CDR3 coding sequence is TGCAGTGCCACTCCGGGGTCTAATGACCAAGAGACCCAGTACTAC.

The chain recombines TRBV5-4 with TRBJ2-5; D might be TRBD2 (6 bases). Germline lookup yields CDR1 SGHNT and CDR2 YYREEE (reference sequence). V was trimmed by 0 bases and J by 4 bases, leaving 10 bases between them. The CDR3 has 14 residues. The CDR3: CASSLDSGAETQYF. The CDR3 bases are TGTGCCAGCAGCTTGGATTCGGGAGCAGAGACCCAGTACTTC.

This chain uses TRBV13 with TRBJ1-1, with TRBD1 as a possible D gene (6 bases). The V end lost 1 base, the J end lost 0 bases, and 12 bases lay between the germline ends. Per the germline V gene, CDR1 is PRHDT and CDR2 is FYEKMQ (reference sequence). The CDR3 sequence is 16 residues long. CDR3 in DNA: TGTGCCAGCAGCTTAGTCTCCGGGACACTGAACACTGAAGCTTTCTTT. Protein sequence: CASSLVSGTLNTEAFF.

This rearrangement joins TRBV29-1 to TRBJ1-1, with D unclear. This CDR3 region has 12 residues. Germline CDR1 SQVTM, CDR2 ANQGSEA. Trimming left V 4 bases short and J 2 bases short, with 8 bases between. The CDR3 coding sequence is TGCAGCGTTGGATGGAAAAACACTGAAGCTTTCTTT. Its protein product is CSVGWKNTEAFF.

This clonotype showed up many times. The genes are TRBV11-1 and TRBJ2-1; D remains unclear. Germline values: CDR1 SGHAT, CDR2 FQDESV (reference sequence). The V gene lost 0 bases and the J gene lost 3 bases, with 6 bases spanning the gap. The CDR3 sequence is 14 residues long. The CDR3 region is CASSLAAYYNEQFF. In DNA form, the CDR3 reads TGTGCCAGCAGCTTAGCGGCATACTACAATGAGCAGTTCTTC. Supplemented by reference TRBV11-1 and TRBJ2-1, the full variable domain reads EAEVAQSPRYKITEKSQAVAFWCDPISGHATLYWYRQILGQGPELLVQFQDESVVDDSQLPKDRFSAERLKGVDSTLKIQPAELGDSAMYLCASSLAAYYNEQFFGPGTRLTVL.

This clonotype was observed at least ten times. This chain joins TRBV3-1 and TRBJ2-5; D call uncertain. From germline, CDR1 is LGHDT and CDR2 YNNKEL (reference sequence). The ends were cut back, 3 bases at V and 5 bases at J, with 4 bases in the middle. CDR3 length equals 11 residues. CDR3 coding DNA: TGTGCCAGCAGCCAGGTGGAGACCCAGTACTTC. This sequence encodes CASSQVETQYF.

The chain employs TRBV20-1 and TRBJ2-3, with 9 bases identical to TRBD2. With V trimmed by 0 bases and J by 0 bases, 10 bases remained unmatched. Germline V gene data show CDR1 as DFQATT and CDR2 as SNEGSKA (reference sequence). This CDR3 comprises 18 residues. For the CDR3, the DNA is TGCAGTGCTAGAGATATGGTAGCGGGAGTCGCTAGCACAGATACGCAGTATTTT. Its protein is CSARDMVAGVASTDTQYF.

The rearrangement joins TRBV5-5 to TRBJ2-1; 7 bases map to TRBD1. V shed 4 bases, J shed 9 bases, and the junction held 7 bases outside the gene matches. The germline V gene encodes CDR1 SGHKS and CDR2 YYEKEE (reference sequence). This CDR3 spans 13 amino acids. This chain's CDR3 is CASSADDRAEQFF. The DNA for the CDR3 is TGTGCCAGCAGCGCAGACGACAGGGCTGAGCAGTTCTTC.

This clonotype was seen ten or more times. The chain links TRBV7-9 to TRBJ2-2, with D unresolved. CDR3 size: 13 residues. CDR1 SEHNR and CDR2 FQNEAQ come from the germline V gene (reference sequence). The V end was cut by 4 bases, the J end by 4 bases, with 7 bases between. The CDR3 spells CASSSQVTGELFF. CDR3 nucleotide sequence: TGTGCCAGCAGCTCGCAGGTCACCGGGGAGCTGTTTTTT.

V and J are TRBV4-1 and TRBJ2-2; 11 nucleotides align to TRBD1. The V gene's germline CDR1 is MGHRA and CDR2 YSYEKL. This CDR3 has 18 amino acids. The J segment lost 5 bases and the V segment lost 1 base, leaving 9 bases of the junction unmatched. Written as DNA, the CDR3 is TGCGCCAGCAGCCAAGGGACGTTAGGGACAGGGGGGACCGGGGAGCTGTTTTTT. It is translated as CASSQGTLGTGGTGELFF.

This clonotype has a count of ten or more. V gene TRBV20-1 combines with J gene TRBJ2-1; perhaps TRBD2 as D (7 bases). V was cut by 6 bases and J by 4 bases, with 22 bases left in between. The length of the CDR3 is 16 residues. From germline, CDR1 is DFQATT and CDR2 SNEGSKA (reference sequence). As DNA, the CDR3 is TGCAGTGCCTCTCTAGGGGGGGCAAACCTATACAATGAGCAGTTCTTC. This translates into CSASLGGANLYNEQFF.

In its sample, this clonotype was seen many times. CDR3 nucleotide sequence: TGTGCCAGCAGTTTGGGGGGGCGCTTCGGGGAGCTGTTTTTT. Translation: CASSLGGRFGELFF. The genes are TRBV12-3 or TRBV12-4 and TRBJ2-2; tentatively, D is TRBD2 (7 bases). The CDR3 length is 14 residues. V was clipped by 3 bases and J by 7 bases, with 12 bases between them.

Many counts were recorded for this clonotype. The J gene is TRBJ2-3, the V gene TRBV3-1; D remains ambiguous. In germline, CDR1 is LGHDT, CDR2 YNNKEL (reference sequence). CDR3 length: 13 amino acids. Trimming removed 1 base at V and 0 bases at J, with 2 bases between. The CDR3 DNA sequence: TGTGCCAGCAGCCAAGCTAGCACAGATACGCAGTATTTT. This sequence encodes CASSQASTDTQYF.

On this clonotype: A much larger clone differs by one base, so this may be a read error. This chain links TRBV5-1 with TRBJ2-5, with D possibly being TRBD1 (6 bases). The germline CDR1 and CDR2 sequences are SGHRS and YFSETQ. V lost 0 bases and J 5 bases, leaving 11 bases between the germline ends. CDR3 length: 14 residues. The CDR3 here is CASSLGQVAETQYF. The CDR3 nucleotides are TGCGCCAGCAGCTTGGGACAGGTGGCGGAGACCCAGTACTTC.

This clonotype occurred a few times. The chain joins TRBV20-1 to TRBJ1-5; D perhaps matches TRBD1 (5 bases). The V end was cut by 1 base, the J end by 0 bases, with 10 bases between. CDR3 size: 15 residues. CDR1 and CDR2 (germline): DFQATT, SNEGSKA (reference sequence). CDR3 sequence (DNA): TGCAGTGCTAGAGGGGCGGGGGGTAGCAATCAGCCCCAGCATTTT. The encoded protein is CSARGAGGSNQPQHF.

In this sample, this clonotype turned up many times. The chain joins TRBV5-5 to TRBJ2-2; D is ambiguous. The V gene lost 2 bases and the J gene lost 0 bases, with 11 bases spanning the gap. The CDR3 length is 16 residues. CDR1 and CDR2 (germline): SGHKS, YYEKEE (reference sequence). The CDR3 DNA reads TGTGCCAGCAGCTTAATCTGGGCAGCGAACACCGGGGAGCTGTTTTTT. Its translation is CASSLIWAANTGELFF.

Many counts were recorded for this clonotype. The rearrangement links TRBV7-9 to TRBJ2-5; 7 positions match TRBD1. Germline lookup yields CDR1 SEHNR and CDR2 FQNEAQ (reference sequence). The CDR3 loop spans 18 amino acids. Germline trimming cut 4 bases from V and 5 bases from J; bases unmatched to any gene: 19. The CDR3 region is CASSSPMYRGLLLETQYF. CDR3 DNA sequence: TGTGCCAGCAGCTCACCTATGTACAGGGGCTTATTACTGGAGACCCAGTACTTC.

Ten or more counts support this clonotype. The chain uses TRBV12-3 or TRBV12-4 and TRBJ2-1; TRBD2 aligns across 8 bases. This CDR3 has 15 amino acids. The J segment lost 7 bases and the V segment lost 6 bases, leaving 11 bases of the junction unmatched. CDR3 protein: CASRTPGTSINEQFF. CDR3 sequence (DNA): TGTGCCAGCAGAACCCCCGGGACTAGTATTAATGAGCAGTTCTTC.

The table lists this clonotype with many counts. DNA for the CDR3: TGCGCCAGCAACCCCGCGAACACCGGGGAGCTGTTTTTT. Its translation is CASNPANTGELFF. V is TRBV5-1 and J is TRBJ2-2; D gene uncertain. Germline CDR1 SGHRS, CDR2 YFSETQ. Between the trimmed V and J ends, which lost 6 bases and 0 bases, there was a span of 6 bases. This CDR3 comprises 13 residues.

This clonotype showed up many times. The chain joins TRBV29-1 to TRBJ2-3, with D hard to call. The CDR3 runs 13 residues. The V end was cut by 3 bases, the J end by 4 bases, with 11 bases between. CDR1 is SQVTM and CDR2 is ANQGSEA in the germline V gene. The CDR3 loop is CSVDLNLPDTQYF. As DNA, the CDR3 is TGCAGCGTTGATCTTAACCTGCCAGATACGCAGTATTTT.

This clonotype was counted at least ten times. The chain combines TRBV20-1 with TRBJ2-3; TRBD1 or TRBD2 may be the D gene (6 bases each). V lost 5 bases to trimming and J lost 6 bases, with 21 bases between them. Germline CDR1 DFQATT, CDR2 SNEGSKA (reference sequence). The CDR3 is 15 amino acids. This CDR3 is CSAPKPLGGGDTQYF. The CDR3 nucleotides are TGCAGTGCTCCTAAACCCCTGGGGGGCGGCGATACGCAGTATTTT.

This sequence joins TRBV12-3 or TRBV12-4 and TRBJ2-1; a possible D gene is TRBD2 (6 bases). The CDR3 runs to 14 residues. V gave up 5 bases and J gave up 4 bases, with 12 bases separating them. CDR3 sequence reads: CASSLGLIYNEQFF. The CDR3 bases are TGTGCCAGCAGTCTGGGACTGATATACAATGAGCAGTTCTTC.